These T cell receptor beta chains were read from a single sample in a study of blood T cell repertoires in COVID-19. Sequenced by immunoSEQ multiplex PCR; TCRdb stores in-frame clones only, minus some. Among some 170,000 clones, 60% to 85% were seen once, and the ten largest hold 7% to 9%. The sequencing input was peripheral blood. The receptors shown here come from a man in his sixties with acute or convalescent COVID-19. Each CDR3 is given with its conserved first and last residue. Fields, in order: D gene, clone size, J gene, V gene, CDR3 DNA, CDR3 protein. A D gene is named only where the DNA matches it firmly. The size field is filled for only some rows; it gives once, few, many or a size class.

>-|-|TRBJ1-1|TRBV12-3/TRBV12-4
TGTGCCAGCAGTTTATCGGGGAACACTGAAGCTTTCTTT
CASSLSGNTEAFF
>-|-|TRBJ2-1|TRBV6-5
TGTGCCAGCAGCCGCCGGGCCTTTCAGGGCAATGAGCAGTTCTTC
CASSRRAFQGNEQFF
>-|-|TRBJ1-6|TRBV27
TGTGCCAGCAGTGAAGTAGAAAATTCACCCCTCCACTTT
CASSEVENSPLHF
>TRBD1|-|TRBJ1-5|TRBV5-8
TGTGCCAGCAGCTTGGGACAGGGAAATCTTCAGCCCCAGCATTTT
CASSLGQGNLQPQHF
>TRBD1|-|TRBJ1-1|TRBV9
TGTGCCAGCAGCGGACAGGGGCCGCTCAACACTGAAGCTTTCTTT
CASSGQGPLNTEAFF
>TRBD1|-|TRBJ2-3|TRBV7-3
TGTGCCAGCAGCGGTACAGGGGGCAGCACAGATACGCAGTATTTT
CASSGTGGSTDTQYF
>TRBD1|once|TRBJ1-2|TRBV4-1
TGCGCCAGCAGCCAAGCCCAGGGGGAGGACTATGGCTACACCTTC
CASSQAQGEDYGYTF
>-|-|TRBJ1-3|TRBV4-2
TGTGCCAGCAGCCAAGATGGAGGGCAGCTGCTTTACTCTGGAAACACCATATATTTT
CASSQDGGQLLYSGNTIYF
>-|-|TRBJ1-1|TRBV18
TGTGCCAGCTCATCAATGCCGCGGGGGGCGACTGCTGAAGCTTTCTTT
CASSSMPRGATAEAFF
>-|-|TRBJ2-5|TRBV6-4
TGTGCCAGCAGTGAAGTACCAGGGGCCAAGACCCAGTACTTC
CASSEVPGAKTQYF
>TRBD1|-|TRBJ1-3|TRBV5-1
TGCGCCAGCAGCCCCGGACAGGGAGCTGGAAACACCATATATTTT
CASSPGQGAGNTIYF
>-|-|TRBJ2-4|TRBV5-6
TGTGCCAGCAGCTCACTAGAAAACATTCAGTACTTC
CASSSLENIQYF
>TRBD1|-|TRBJ2-1|TRBV6-5
TGTGCCAGCAGAGGGGACAGAAACAATGAGCAGTTCTTC
CASRGDRNNEQFF
>-|-|TRBJ1-4|TRBV4-3
TGCGCCAGCAGCCAAGATATTCGCGGCTATAATGAAAAACTGTTTTTT
CASSQDIRGYNEKLFF
>-|-|TRBJ2-3|TRBV5-1
TGCGCCAGCAGCCGTTCTAGCACAGATACGCAGTATTTT
CASSRSSTDTQYF
>-|-|TRBJ1-2|TRBV25-1
TGTGCCAGCAGTGAAATTGTAGAAAATACCGCTAACTATGGCTACACCTTC
CASSEIVENTANYGYTF
>TRBD1|once|TRBJ1-2|TRBV6-2/TRBV6-3
TGTGCCAGCAGCTTAGGGGGCCTATCTAATGGCTACACCTTC
CASSLGGLSNGYTF
>-|-|TRBJ1-2|TRBV9
TGTGCCAGCAGCGTAGAAATGACAAAAAACTATGGCTACACCTTC
CASSVEMTKNYGYTF
>TRBD1|-|TRBJ1-5|TRBV19
TGTGCCAGTAGTAGGACTTTGACAGGGGATCCTCAGCCCCAGCATTTT
CASSRTLTGDPQPQHF
>-|-|TRBJ1-2|TRBV19
TGTGCCAGTAGTATAGCAGGGGCTAACTATGGCTACACCTTC
CASSIAGANYGYTF
>TRBD1|-|TRBJ1-2|TRBV11-2
TGTGCCAGCAGCTCTATTATCGACAGGGAGGATGGCTACACCTTC
CASSSIIDREDGYTF
>TRBD1|-|TRBJ2-5|TRBV15
TGTGCCACCAGCAGAGATGGGACAGTCCAAGAGACCCAGTACTTC
CATSRDGTVQETQYF
>TRBD1|-|TRBJ2-1|TRBV6-5
TGTGCCGTCAGGACAGGGGAATATGGGGATGAGCAGTTCTTC
CAVRTGEYGDEQFF
>TRBD1|-|TRBJ1-1|TRBV6-1
TGTGCCAGCACTGACCGCAGGGGGCAAGGGGCCTATGTCGGAGCTTTCTTT
CASTDRRGQGAYVGAFF
>TRBD1|-|TRBJ2-1|TRBV7-2
TGTGCCAGCAGTCCGGACAGGTGGAATGAGCAGTTCTTC
CASSPDRWNEQFF
>-|-|TRBJ2-2|TRBV24-1
TGTGCCACCAGTGACCTCGGGTCCTCTTTCGGGGAGCTGTTTTTT
CATSDLGSSFGELFF
>TRBD1|-|TRBJ1-5|TRBV7-2
TGTGCCAGCAGCTACACAGGGGGGGATAGCAATCAGCCCCAGCATTTT
CASSYTGGDSNQPQHF
>-|-|TRBJ2-7|TRBV5-1
TGCGCCAGCAGCTTGGCCCGGGAGCAGTACTTC
CASSLAREQYF
>TRBD1|many|TRBJ1-5|TRBV3-1/TRBV3-2
TGTGCCAGCAGCCCGGGACAGGGCAATCAGCCCCAGCATTTT
CASSPGQGNQPQHF
>-|-|TRBJ1-2|TRBV5-1
TGCGCCAGCAGCTTGGGGCCCGTCTATGGCTACACCTTC
CASSLGPVYGYTF
>-|few|TRBJ2-4|TRBV11-3
TGTGCCAGCAGCTTATTGGAGGGAAACATTCAGTACTTC
CASSLLEGNIQYF
>-|once|TRBJ1-3|TRBV30
TGTGCCTGGAGTAAGGGGCGTCTCTCTGGAAACACCATATATTTT
CAWSKGRLSGNTIYF
>TRBD2|-|TRBJ2-1|TRBV24-1
TGTGCCACCAGTGATCCTGTACTAGCGGGGCGTGGGGGTGAGCAGTTCTTC
CATSDPVLAGRGGEQFF